This T cell receptor beta chain was recorded in a study of blood T cell repertoires in COVID-19. Study at large: Sources were T cells, B-cell-depleted T cells, or PBMCs; the material itself was cDNA or gDNA.

Trimming left V 3 bases short and J 8 bases short, with 8 bases between. Per germline, CDR1 ENHRY and CDR2 SYGVKD. This CDR3 has 12 amino acids. Per the original methods: Estimated nucleated cell counts came from reference gene primer amplification. The table came from immunoSEQ multiplex PCR; TCRdb's copy has only in-frame clones and leaves some out. V and J calls and clone size are as listed in that table; D and trimming were resolved from the DNA. The repertoire consists of fewer than 350,000 clones, with around 87% occurring once and the leading ten covering around 8%. The chain combines TRBV10-3 with TRBJ2-4; possible D gene TRBD2, 6 bases. This TCR derives from a woman between 45 and 60 years old who had recovered from COVID-19. Input material: peripheral blood. As DNA, the CDR3 is TGTGCCATCAGTGAATCGGGAGACATTCAGTACTTC. Protein sequence: CAISESGDIQYF.